This T cell receptor beta chain comes out of a study of blood T cell repertoires in COVID-19. Deletions cut 0 bases from V and 8 bases from J, with 11 bases between. Germline CDR1 and CDR2: LGHNA and YNFKEQ. The CDR3 contains 14 residues. Only in-frame clones appear in the TCRdb table, and some are missing; sequencing was by immunoSEQ multiplex PCR. Here the sample spans around 250,000 clones, roughly 79% being singletons. The specimen sequenced was peripheral blood. The chain carries TRBV4-2 and TRBJ2-1; D gene uncertain. The source is an elderly woman with acute or convalescent COVID-19. Here the CDR3 DNA reads TGTGCCAGCAGCCAAGACATGCAGCGACATGAGCAGTTCTTC. Protein: CASSQDMQRHEQFF.